This TCR beta chain stems from a study of cytomegalovirus exposure and HLA in healthy donors (dated by TCRdb to the late 2010s). In terms of the full investigation: According to an earlier analysis of 587 of the donors, about 179 million T cells yielded roughly 110 million unique TCR beta sequences and more than 250 Gb of sequence data. A separate validation cohort of 100 to 150 different subjects was used in addition to the approximately 640-subject first cohort. About 5 DR-DQ haplotypes were handled as single units for association and clustering, since linkage in the cohort was strong. In an earlier analysis of 500 to 650 of the donors, high-throughput TCR beta sequencing was used to judge whether each TCR beta V gene segment behaved as functional or pseudogenic. An early release that covered fewer than 750 HLA-typed donors contained approximately 300 gigabases of sequencing data and 75 million to 100 million unique TCR sequences. All discovery cohort repertoires had been generated using a single sequencing platform. Rather than drawing on any new phenotypic data, the later analysis identified candidate immune exposures from TCR beta sequences and the way those sequences occurred across donors. Donor age, sex, ethnicity and CMV serostatus were compiled alongside the repertoire data. HLA typing included class I and class II loci at four-digit resolution. Among almost 400 genotyped donors of the cohort, an average of approximately 240,000 unique TCR beta nucleotide sequences were sequenced per donor, roughly a sixth of them non-productive. The study combined high-throughput TCR immunosequencing, statistical association of individual TCRs with disease status, and machine learning to predict cytomegalovirus infection status. A later analysis re-analyzed previously published TCR beta repertoires from 660 or so donors and added high-resolution HLA genotyping to study TCR occurrence patterns. A later genetic analysis took genome-wide SNP genotypes for about 65% of the roughly 670 donors and used that subset as a discovery cohort. Among the roughly 400 genotyped donors, under 90% belonged to the genetic ancestry cluster associated with self-reported Caucasian donors. The study profiled the T cell repertoires of some 610 subjects by immunosequencing and related them to cytomegalovirus serostatus. The number of donors typed differed by locus, with about 629-640 for A, B, C, DRB1 and DQB1, approximately 500 for DQA1, 600 to 610 for DPA1, and around 460 for DPB1. The aim of the study was to test whether cataloging public T cell receptors could identify signatures of past pathogen exposure. The paper's findings and limits, for the study overall: At a false discovery rate of 0.05, a later analysis linked 15,000 to 20,000 TCR beta sequences to specific HLA alleles. A further reported finding was that TCR beta sequences accurately predicted the HLA-A and HLA-B alleles for most subjects in the first cohort. In a later analysis, HLA-associated TCR beta chains were found to be more clonally expanded and to have lower generation probabilities than equally common non-associated chains. The only immune exposure information available for the cohort was CMV serostatus. The study listed 150 to 200 TCR beta chains as associated with cytomegalovirus. Across donors, most TCR sequences were observed very rarely, whereas some public TCRs were present in many individuals. According to the authors, the approach could potentially be generalized to other disease states and immunological phenotypes. Roughly uniform sequencing depth across donors was assumed in presence/absence analyses, although this assumption may not hold. In an earlier analysis of some 500 of the donors, most TCR beta V segments appeared in productive rearrangements about 87% or about 30% of the time, broadly matching IMGT annotations. The earlier analysis of some 560 of the donors excluded 15 to 20 rarely observed V segments, including chromosome 9 orphons, because counts were too low. Several of the top co-occurrence clusters appeared to be linked to parvovirus B19, influenza, CMV and Epstein-Barr virus, according to a later analysis. The sequencing pipeline was judged likely to have produced a cluster of highly shared sequence variants as a technical artifact. A few of the identified cytomegalovirus-associated TCR beta chains were confirmed in vitro to be specific for cytomegalovirus antigens. HLA typing was unavailable for some donors at each locus, so association tests used only the typed subset. The classifier was reported to diagnose cytomegalovirus status with high specificity and sensitivity in both the original cohort and the validation cohort. Only TCR beta chains were sequenced in this cohort, and the absence of alpha or paired-chain data limited detectable features. According to a later analysis, most CMV-associated TCR beta chains appeared to be HLA-restricted, and the HLA associations seemed to be driven largely by CMV exposure. A later genetic analysis associated a missense DCLRE1C variant with V-gene and J-gene trimming of TCR beta chains, and an independent cohort replicated the association. In a later analysis, the rate of TCR association differed among HLA loci, with DRB1 alleles having the most associated TCRs and HLA-C alleles having the fewest. In a later genetic analysis, fewer N-insertions in productive TCRs were reported among donors in an Asian-associated ancestry cluster than the roughly 700-donor mean. Correlated functional status among segregating V segments might reflect linkage disequilibrium, but an unknown experimental factor could not be ruled out. Some IMGT-functional V segments, including TRBV6-2 and TRBV6-3, could not be distinguished by the 87-base-pair reads and were therefore excluded. When HLA alleles, especially DR and DQ, strongly co-occurred, TCR associations were difficult to assign to individual alleles.

Libraries were made using the immunoSEQ multiplex PCR assay. A mixture of 60 forward primers for TCR Vbeta segments and 13 reverse primers for TCR Jbeta segments was used in the multiplex PCR. Amplification of the CDR3 region of rearranged TCR beta genes was performed with a multiplex PCR assay on genomic DNA. Amplified TCR beta libraries were sequenced as 87-base-pair reads on the Illumina HiSeq System. Regarding the original processing steps: Across the 500 to 850 repertoires, a later analysis counted about 81 million unique TCR beta chains, some 11 million of which were shared by at least two donors. Raw reads were error-corrected and collapsed into unique sequences by a nearest-neighbor algorithm in which closely related sequences were merged to remove PCR and sequencing errors. V, D and J gene segments were assigned by aligning CDR3 sequences to IMGT reference sequences. For a sequence to be retained, a match of at least six nucleotides to both a V gene segment and a J gene segment was required. Rearrangements were called productive when the CDR3 lacked stop codons and stayed in frame with V and J; all others were non-productive. Following IMGT convention, CDR3 was defined as the stretch from the second conserved V-encoded cysteine to the conserved J-encoded phenylalanine. The earlier analysis of about 530 of the donors excluded any sequence lacking an unambiguous match to a single V gene segment. In an earlier analysis of some 590 of the donors, a V segment was called functional when productive rearrangements were above 56.7%, and segregating when the standard deviation between donors exceeded 5%. A statistical classification framework was built to diagnose cytomegalovirus status from the catalog of TCR beta chain sequences. V and J gene assignment, in a later analysis, came from comparing TCR nucleotide sequences with IMGT/GENE-DB human TR gene sequences. A later analysis assigned CDR3 sequences and most-parsimonious VDJ recombination scenarios with the TCRdist pipeline. In a later analysis, each TCR beta chain was defined by its CDR3 amino acid sequence together with its V-gene family, and reads without a unique V-gene family were excluded. To address suspected cross-contamination and a sequencing artifact, a later analysis removed around 600 highly shared, low-generation-probability nucleotide sequences. In a later analysis, a clonal expansion index was calculated for each public chain from normalized within-repertoire ranks of inferred template counts. Generation probabilities in a later analysis came from a VDJ recombination model fitted to out-of-frame rearrangements, and those results were checked against IGoR. Hypergeometric tests were used in a later analysis to score TCR-TCR, TCR-HLA and TCR-CMV co-occurrence, with a repertoire-size bias correction applied to the TCR pairs. To estimate false discovery rates, a later analysis permuted the HLA or CMV assignments 20 times. In a later analysis, co-occurring TCRs were grouped using DBSCAN, and TCRdist sequence similarity was added for clustering within HLA-allele-positive subsets. Repertoires with fewer than 30,000 or more than 120,000 public chains, plus five repertoires with anomalous nucleotide sharing, were excluded from co-occurrence clustering. TCRdb re-hosts the immuneACCESS table, in-frame sequences only. Its copies lack some clones; in the studies checked, an unresolved V gene accounts for under half of them, and the cause for the rest is not known. That table is the source of V, J and clone size, and D and trimming were worked out from the DNA. The sample table contains around 150,000 clones; only one count was recorded for less than 90% of them. Roughly 6.3% of the sample lies in the top ten.

The cohort comprised several hundred healthy bone marrow donors. At the time of sampling, all cohort members were nominally healthy, though unrecorded immune exposures were likely present. The donor tested CMV seropositive, placing the donor among the approximately 290 seropositive members of the cohort. Every donor gave a peripheral blood sample, and the peripheral blood mononuclear cells from that sample were used for TCR beta sequencing. Genomic DNA was extracted from the blood cell samples with the Qiagen DNeasy Blood Extraction Kit. On this clone itself: Its antigen has not been determined. Within one base of it there is no much larger clone, and no base qualities were kept.

Ends trimmed: V by 4 bases, J by 2 bases; bases unmatched to a gene: 9. From a lookup of the germline V gene, CDR1 and CDR2 are SGHDT and YYEEEE. The CDR3, cysteine through phenylalanine, is 16 amino acids long. This entry keeps only the CDR3 DNA: 48 bases, framed from base 1. The rearrangement combines TRBV5-6 with TRBJ2-1; 7 middle bases align to TRBD1. The source of this sequence is a male donor in good health and CMV-seropositive. The sequencing input was PBMCs. The CDR3 protein is CASSTGAGSAYNEQFF. The sequenced DNA is TGTGCCAGCAGCACAGGGGCTGGCAGCGCCTACAATGAGCAGTTCTTC. The full variable domain, completed from the reference TRBV5-6 and TRBJ2-1 proteins outside the CDR3, reads DAGVTQSPTHLIKTRGQQVTLRCSPKSGHDTVSWYQQALGQGPQFIFQYYEEEERQRGNFPDRFSGHQFPNYSSELNVNALLLGDSALYLCASSTGAGSAYNEQFFGPGTRLTVL.